This TCR beta chain was captured by sequencing in a study of cytomegalovirus exposure and HLA in healthy donors. A word on this clone: Its antigen is unknown.

PCR employed 60 Vbeta and 13 Jbeta primers. Here immunoSEQ multiplex PCR was the method, and the copy in TCRdb shows in-frame clones only, minus some. Among under 200,000 clones listed, around 85% were seen once. Study-level points and caveats: TCR beta sequences reportedly predicted most subjects' HLA-A and HLA-B alleles accurately. In a later analysis, a missense DCLRE1C variant was linked to TCR beta V- and J-gene trimming. It was only CMV serostatus that was available as immune exposure information.

Germline V gene sequence: CDR1 SGHVS, CDR2 FQNEAQ. The CDR3 runs to 13 residues. Trimming pared 5 bases from V and 4 bases from J, leaving 8 bases between. The origin of this receptor is a male donor in good health and CMV-seronegative. The chain links TRBV7-8 to TRBJ2-2, with D hard to call. Source material: PBMCs. CDR3 bases: TGTGCCAGCAGCCTTTCCCGCACCGGGGAGCTGTTTTTT. Translation gives CASSLSRTGELFF.